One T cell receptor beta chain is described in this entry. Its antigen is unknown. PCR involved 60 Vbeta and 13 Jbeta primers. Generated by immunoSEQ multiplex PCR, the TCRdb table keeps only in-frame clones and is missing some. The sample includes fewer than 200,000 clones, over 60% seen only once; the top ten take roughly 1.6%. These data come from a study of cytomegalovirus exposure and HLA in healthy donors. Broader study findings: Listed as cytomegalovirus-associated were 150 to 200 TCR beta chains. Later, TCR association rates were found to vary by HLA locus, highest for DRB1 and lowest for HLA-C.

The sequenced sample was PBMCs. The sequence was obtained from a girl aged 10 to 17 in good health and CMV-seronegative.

CDR3 DNA sequence: TGTGCCAGCAGCCCGGAGGGGCAGGGAACCTATGGCTACACCTTC. Protein product: CASSPEGQGTYGYTF. The chain recombines TRBV5-6 with TRBJ1-2; tentatively, D is TRBD1 (5 bases). This CDR3 is built from 15 residues. Trimming stripped 4 bases from V and 4 bases from J, with 17 bases between. Germline CDR1 reads SGHDT; CDR2 reads YYEEEE.